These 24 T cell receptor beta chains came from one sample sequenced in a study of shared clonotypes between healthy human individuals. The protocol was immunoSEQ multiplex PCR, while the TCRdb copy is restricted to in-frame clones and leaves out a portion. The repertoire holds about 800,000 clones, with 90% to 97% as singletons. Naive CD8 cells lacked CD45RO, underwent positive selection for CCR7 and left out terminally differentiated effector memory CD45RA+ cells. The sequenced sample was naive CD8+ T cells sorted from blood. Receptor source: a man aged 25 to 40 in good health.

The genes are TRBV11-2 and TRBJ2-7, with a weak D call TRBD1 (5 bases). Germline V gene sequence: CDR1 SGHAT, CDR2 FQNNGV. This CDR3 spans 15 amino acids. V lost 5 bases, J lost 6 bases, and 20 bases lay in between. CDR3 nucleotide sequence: TGTGCCAGCAGCGGCTATAGGGGCGGTTGGGTCGAGCAGTACTTC. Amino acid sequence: CASSGYRGGWVEQYF.

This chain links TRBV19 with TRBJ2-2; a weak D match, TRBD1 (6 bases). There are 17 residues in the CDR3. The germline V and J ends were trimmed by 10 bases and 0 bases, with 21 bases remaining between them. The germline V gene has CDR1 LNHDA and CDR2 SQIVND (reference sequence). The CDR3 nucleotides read TGTGCCACAGCTCACAGGGTCTCTTCCGCGAACACCGGGGAGCTGTTTTTT. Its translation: CATAHRVSSANTGELFF.

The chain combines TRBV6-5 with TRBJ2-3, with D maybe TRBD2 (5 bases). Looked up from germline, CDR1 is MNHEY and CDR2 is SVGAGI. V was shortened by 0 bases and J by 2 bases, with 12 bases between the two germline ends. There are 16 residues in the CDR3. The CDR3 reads CASSYSVGEVTDTQYF. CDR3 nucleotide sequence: TGTGCCAGCAGTTACTCAGTCGGGGAAGTCACAGATACGCAGTATTTT.

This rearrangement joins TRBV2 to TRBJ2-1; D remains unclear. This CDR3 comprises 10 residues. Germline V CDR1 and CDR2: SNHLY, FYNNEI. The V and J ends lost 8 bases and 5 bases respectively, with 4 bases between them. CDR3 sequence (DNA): TGTGCCAGCCTTCACAATGAGCAGTTCTTC. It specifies CASLHNEQFF.

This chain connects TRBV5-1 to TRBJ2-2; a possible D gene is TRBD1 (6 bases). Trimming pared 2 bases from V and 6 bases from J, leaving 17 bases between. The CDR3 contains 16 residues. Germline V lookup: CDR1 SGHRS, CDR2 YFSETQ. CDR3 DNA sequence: TGCGCCAGCAGCTTCGGGGACACCTCTAACGCCGGGGAGCTGTTTTTT. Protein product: CASSFGDTSNAGELFF.

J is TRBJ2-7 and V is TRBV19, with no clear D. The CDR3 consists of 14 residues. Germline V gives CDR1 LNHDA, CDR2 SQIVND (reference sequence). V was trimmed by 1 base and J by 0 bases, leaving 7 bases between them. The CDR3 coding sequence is TGTGCCAGTAGTATAGCCCTAAGCTCCTACGAGCAGTACTTC. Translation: CASSIALSSYEQYF.

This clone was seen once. The CDR3 reads CASSPTVTEAFF. The CDR3 coding sequence is TGTGCCAGCAGCCCGACAGTCACTGAAGCTTTCTTT. The chain uses TRBV7-9 and TRBJ1-1; the D gene is possibly TRBD1 (5 bases). Germline CDR1 SEHNR, CDR2 FQNEAQ (reference sequence). Trimming removed 5 bases from V and 4 bases from J, with 8 bases in between. The CDR3 length is 12 residues.

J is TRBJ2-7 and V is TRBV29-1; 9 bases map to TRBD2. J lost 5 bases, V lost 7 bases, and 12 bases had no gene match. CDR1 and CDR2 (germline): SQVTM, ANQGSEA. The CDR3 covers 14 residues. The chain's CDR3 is CSAQGSSGMNEQYF. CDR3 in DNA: TGCAGCGCCCAAGGGTCTAGCGGGATGAACGAGCAGTACTTC.

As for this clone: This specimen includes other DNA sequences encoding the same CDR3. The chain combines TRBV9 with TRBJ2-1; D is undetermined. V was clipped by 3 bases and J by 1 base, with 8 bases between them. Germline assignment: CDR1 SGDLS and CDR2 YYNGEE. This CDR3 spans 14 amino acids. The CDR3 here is CASSGSGSYNEQFF. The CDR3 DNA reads TGTGCCAGCAGCGGATCCGGGTCCTACAATGAGCAGTTCTTC.

CDR3 nucleotide sequence: TGTGCCAGCTCCCGGGGGAGGGAGGACCCAGCTAGCGGGAGGCCCTCCTCCTACGAGCAGTACTTC. Protein sequence: CASSRGREDPASGRPSSYEQYF. The chain joins TRBV18 to TRBJ2-7, with TRBD2 matching 11 bases. CDR1 KGHSH and CDR2 LQKENI come from the germline V gene. Trimming cost V 6 bases and J 0 bases; bases outside gene matches: 25. The CDR3 covers 22 residues.

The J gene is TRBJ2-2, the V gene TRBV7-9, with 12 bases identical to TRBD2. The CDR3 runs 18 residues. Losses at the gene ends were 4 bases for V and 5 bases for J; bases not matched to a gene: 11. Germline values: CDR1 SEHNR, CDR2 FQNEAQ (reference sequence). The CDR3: CASSSHLAGGPLTGELFF. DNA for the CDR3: TGTGCCAGCAGCTCCCATCTAGCGGGAGGGCCTCTTACCGGGGAGCTGTTTTTT.

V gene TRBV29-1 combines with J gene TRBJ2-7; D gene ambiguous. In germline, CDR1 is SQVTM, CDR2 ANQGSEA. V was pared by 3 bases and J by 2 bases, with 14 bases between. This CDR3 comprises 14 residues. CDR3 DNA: TGCAGCGTTGACGGTGGGCAGGAAACCTACGAGCAGTACTTC. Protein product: CSVDGGQETYEQYF.

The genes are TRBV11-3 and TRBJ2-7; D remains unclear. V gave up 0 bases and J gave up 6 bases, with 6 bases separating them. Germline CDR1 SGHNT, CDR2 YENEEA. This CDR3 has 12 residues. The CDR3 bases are TGTGCCAGCAGCTTAGAAGACGGCGAGCAGTACTTC. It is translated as CASSLEDGEQYF.

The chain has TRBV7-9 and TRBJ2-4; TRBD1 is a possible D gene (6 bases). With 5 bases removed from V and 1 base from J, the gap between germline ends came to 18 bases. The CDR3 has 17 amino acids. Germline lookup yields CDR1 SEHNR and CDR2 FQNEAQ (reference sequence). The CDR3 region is CASSLEQGPIAKNIQYF. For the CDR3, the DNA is TGTGCCAGCAGCCTCGAGCAGGGGCCTATTGCCAAAAACATTCAGTACTTC.

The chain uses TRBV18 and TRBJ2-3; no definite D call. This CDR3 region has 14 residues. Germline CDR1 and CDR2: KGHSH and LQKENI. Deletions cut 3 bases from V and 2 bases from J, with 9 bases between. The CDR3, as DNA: TGTGCCAGCTCACCCGCCTCGAACACAGATACGCAGTATTTT. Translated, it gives CASSPASNTDTQYF.

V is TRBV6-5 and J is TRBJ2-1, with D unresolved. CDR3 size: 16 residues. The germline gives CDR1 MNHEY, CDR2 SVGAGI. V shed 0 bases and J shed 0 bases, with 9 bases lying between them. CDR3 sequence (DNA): TGTGCCAGCAGTTACTCGGCGGCGAGCTCCTACAATGAGCAGTTCTTC. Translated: CASSYSAASSYNEQFF.

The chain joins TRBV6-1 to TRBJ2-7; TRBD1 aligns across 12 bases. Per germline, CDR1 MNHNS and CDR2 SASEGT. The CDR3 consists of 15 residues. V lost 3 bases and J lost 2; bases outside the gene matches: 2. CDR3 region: CASSEGQGAPYEQYF. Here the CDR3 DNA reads TGTGCCAGCAGTGAGGGACAGGGGGCTCCCTACGAGCAGTACTTC.

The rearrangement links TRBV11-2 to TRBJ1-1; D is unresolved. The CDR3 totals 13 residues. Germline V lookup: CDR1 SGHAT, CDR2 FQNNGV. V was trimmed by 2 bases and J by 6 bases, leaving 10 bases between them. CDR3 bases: TGTGCCAGCAGCTTAAATCTTTTCCCTGAAGCTTTCTTT. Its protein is CASSLNLFPEAFF.

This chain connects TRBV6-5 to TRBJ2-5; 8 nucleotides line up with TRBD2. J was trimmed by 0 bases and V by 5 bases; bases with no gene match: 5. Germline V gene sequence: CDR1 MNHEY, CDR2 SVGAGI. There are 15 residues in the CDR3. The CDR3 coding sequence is TGTGCCAGCAGTGGCACGGGGGGGAACCAAGAGACCCAGTACTTC. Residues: CASSGTGGNQETQYF.

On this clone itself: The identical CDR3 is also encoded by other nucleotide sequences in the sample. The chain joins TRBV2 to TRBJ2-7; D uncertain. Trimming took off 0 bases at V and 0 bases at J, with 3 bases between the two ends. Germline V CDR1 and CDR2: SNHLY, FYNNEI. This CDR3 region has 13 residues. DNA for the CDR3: TGTGCCAGCAGTGAAGCTCACTCCTACGAGCAGTACTTC. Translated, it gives CASSEAHSYEQYF.

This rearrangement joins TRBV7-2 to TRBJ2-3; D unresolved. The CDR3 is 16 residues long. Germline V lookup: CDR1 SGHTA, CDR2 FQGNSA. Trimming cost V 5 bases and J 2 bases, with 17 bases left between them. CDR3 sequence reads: CASSLEVYSVTDTQYF. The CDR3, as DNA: TGTGCCAGCAGCCTAGAGGTATACAGTGTCACAGATACGCAGTATTTT.

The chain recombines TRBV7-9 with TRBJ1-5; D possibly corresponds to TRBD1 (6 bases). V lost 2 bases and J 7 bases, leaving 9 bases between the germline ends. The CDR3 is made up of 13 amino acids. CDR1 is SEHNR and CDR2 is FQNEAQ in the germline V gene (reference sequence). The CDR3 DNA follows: TGTGCCAGCAGCTTAACGGGGGGCCAGCCCCAGCATTTT. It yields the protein CASSLTGGQPQHF. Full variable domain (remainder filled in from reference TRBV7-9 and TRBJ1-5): DTGVSQNPRHKITKRGQNVTFRCDPISEHNRLYWYRQTLGQGPEFLTYFQNEAQLEKSRLLSDRFSAERPKGSFSTLEIQRTEQGDSAMYLCASSLTGGQPQHFGDGTRLSIL.

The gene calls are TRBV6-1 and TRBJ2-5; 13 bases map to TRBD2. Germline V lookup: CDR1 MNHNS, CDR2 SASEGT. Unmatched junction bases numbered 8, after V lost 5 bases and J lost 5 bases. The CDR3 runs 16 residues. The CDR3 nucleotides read TGTGCCAGCAGTAAAGGACTAGCGGGAGTAGGGGAGACCCAGTACTTC. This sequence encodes CASSKGLAGVGETQYF.

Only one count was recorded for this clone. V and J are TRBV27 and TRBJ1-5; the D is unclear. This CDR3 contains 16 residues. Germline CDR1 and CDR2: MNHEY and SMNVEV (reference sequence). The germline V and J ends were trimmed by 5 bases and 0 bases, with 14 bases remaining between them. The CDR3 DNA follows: TGTGCCAGCAGTCCCCTGTGGGCTAATAGCAATCAGCCCCAGCATTTT. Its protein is CASSPLWANSNQPQHF.